These 21 T cell receptor beta chains were all obtained from the same sample, sequenced in a study of blood T cell repertoires in COVID-19. Assay used: immunoSEQ multiplex PCR; TCRdb lists only in-frame clones, some missing. Of about 160,000 clones listed, roughly 86% are singletons. The sequenced sample was peripheral blood. These receptors originate from a woman in her sixties or seventies who had recovered from COVID-19.

This clone has a handful of counts. This chain connects TRBV11-2 to TRBJ1-6, with D uncertain. V lost 1 base, J lost 7 bases, and 11 bases lay in between. The CDR3 spans 15 residues. The germline V gene has CDR1 SGHAT and CDR2 FQNNGV. The CDR3 reads CASSLGEPGNSPLHF. CDR3 sequence (DNA): TGTGCCAGCAGCTTAGGGGAACCGGGGAATTCACCCCTCCACTTT.

This chain connects TRBV5-1 to TRBJ2-2; D uncertain. CDR3 length equals 14 residues. Trimming removed 0 bases at V and 4 bases at J, with 7 bases between. The germline V gene encodes CDR1 SGHRS and CDR2 YFSETQ. CDR3 bases: TGCGCCAGCAGCTTGGATACGGTCACCGGGGAGCTGTTTTTT. This encodes CASSLDTVTGELFF. Using reference TRBV5-1 and TRBJ2-2 for the parts outside the CDR3, the full variable domain is KAGVTQTPRYLIKTRGQQVTLSCSPISGHRSVSWYQQTPGQGLQFLFEYFSETQRNKGNFPGRFSGRQFSNSRSEMNVSTLELGDSALYLCASSLDTVTGELFFGEGSRLTVL.

The chain recombines TRBV11-2 with TRBJ2-7, with 8 nucleotides matching TRBD1. The CDR3 loop spans 14 amino acids. The V segment lost 2 bases and the J segment 6 bases; nucleotides outside the gene matches: 6. Per the germline V gene, CDR1 is SGHAT and CDR2 is FQNNGV. The CDR3 DNA is TGTGCCAGCAGCTTAAGGACAGGGACGGGCGAGCAGTACTTC. As protein: CASSLRTGTGEQYF.

This clone is a singleton in its sample. The V call is TRBV15, the J call TRBJ2-7; 11 nucleotides match TRBD2. CDR3 length equals 17 residues. Germline CDR1 and CDR2: LNHNV and YYDKDF (reference sequence). Unmatched junction bases numbered 6, after V lost 0 bases and J lost 2 bases. The CDR3 loop is CATSRDPRLAGTYEQYF. The CDR3 nucleotides are TGTGCCACCAGCAGAGATCCCAGACTAGCGGGGACCTACGAGCAGTACTTC.

The genes are TRBV6-2 or TRBV6-3 and TRBJ1-5; D remains unclear. The V and J ends lost 4 bases and 5 bases respectively, with 18 bases between them. The CDR3 consists of 16 residues. Germline V CDR1 and CDR2: MNHEY, SVGEGT. In nucleotides, the CDR3 is TGTGCCAGCAGTTCACGAACGGGAGGGTCGGATCAGCCCCAGCATTTT. Encoded protein: CASSSRTGGSDQPQHF.

The chain combines TRBV28 with TRBJ1-2; TRBD1 agrees at 12 bases. The germline gives CDR1 MDHEN, CDR2 SYDVKM. The CDR3 is 15 residues long. Losses at the gene ends were 8 bases for V and 7 bases for J; bases not matched to a gene: 11. The CDR3 spells CASQNPGQGARGYTF. The CDR3 DNA follows: TGTGCCAGCCAAAATCCGGGACAGGGGGCCCGTGGCTACACCTTC.

V and J are TRBV5-1 and TRBJ2-7; TRBD1 matches at 8 bases. The germline V gene encodes CDR1 SGHRS and CDR2 YFSETQ. CDR3 length equals 15 residues. V lost 4 bases to trimming and J lost 2 bases; unmatched junction nucleotides: 8. CDR3 protein: CASSRQTGAAYEQYF. The CDR3 region has the DNA TGCGCCAGCAGCAGACAGACAGGGGCAGCCTACGAGCAGTACTTC.

The chain recombines TRBV6-4 with TRBJ1-6, with 7 bases that match TRBD1. The CDR3 sequence is 14 residues long. With 3 bases clipped from V and 9 bases from J, the junction kept 5 bases outside the gene matches. Per the germline V gene, CDR1 is MRHNA and CDR2 is SNTAGT. The CDR3 spells CASSEAGGISPLHF. For the CDR3, the DNA is TGTGCCAGCAGTGAGGCAGGGGGTATTTCACCCCTCCACTTT.

This clone was recorded once. V gene TRBV4-2 combines with J gene TRBJ1-6, with 7 nucleotides matching TRBD1. The germline V gene encodes CDR1 LGHNA and CDR2 YNFKEQ. The CDR3 is made up of 15 amino acids. Germline trimming cut 1 base from V and 8 bases from J; bases unmatched to any gene: 5. The CDR3 DNA sequence: TGTGCCAGCAGCCAAGTGGGACAGTTACATTCACCCCTCCACTTT. It specifies CASSQVGQLHSPLHF.

As DNA, the CDR3 is TGTGCCAGCAGCCTCGGCACTAGCGGGGGACGAGGCACAGATACGCAGTATTTT. Its protein product is CASSLGTSGGRGTDTQYF. The chain has TRBV7-9 and TRBJ2-3; 11 bases are shared with TRBD2. V dropped 5 bases and J dropped 1; count of bases not matched to a gene: 11. Germline V CDR1 and CDR2: SEHNR, FQNEAQ (reference sequence). This CDR3 has 18 residues. The entire variable domain, with the rest obtained from reference TRBV7-9 and TRBJ2-3, is as follows: DTGVSQNPRHKITKRGQNVTFRCDPISEHNRLYWYRQTLGQGPEFLTYFQNEAQLEKSRLLSDRFSAERPKGSFSTLEIQRTEQGDSAMYLCASSLGTSGGRGTDTQYFGPGTRLTVL.

This rearrangement joins TRBV29-1 to TRBJ2-3, with D perhaps TRBD2 (5 bases). The CDR3 spans 16 residues. V lost 3 bases and J 2 bases, leaving 18 bases between the germline ends. Looked up from germline, CDR1 is SQVTM and CDR2 is ANQGSEA. The CDR3 here is CSVDGEEARNTDTQYF. In DNA, the CDR3 is TGCAGCGTTGACGGGGAAGAAGCCCGCAACACAGATACGCAGTATTTT.

This chain links TRBV28 with TRBJ2-7, with D hard to call. The CDR3 contains 14 residues. The ends were cut back, 2 bases at V and 6 bases at J, with 14 bases in the middle. Germline V gene lookup returns CDR1 MDHEN and CDR2 SYDVKM. The CDR3 region has the DNA TGTGCCAGCAGTTTAGCGGTTAATTTAGGCGAGCAGTACTTC. Its protein is CASSLAVNLGEQYF.

The chain joins TRBV5-1 to TRBJ2-1; a possible D gene is TRBD1 (5 bases). The CDR3 has 13 amino acids. Trimming took 0 bases from V and 14 from J, leaving 15 bases between them. Germline V lookup: CDR1 SGHRS, CDR2 YFSETQ. CDR3 DNA: TGCGCCAGCAGCTTGGCCGCGACAGATAATAAGTTCTTC. Residues: CASSLAATDNKFF.

This clone occurred once. The chain has TRBV18 and TRBJ1-6; 8 nucleotides match TRBD1. The CDR3 is 15 amino acids. V dropped 5 bases and J dropped 6; count of bases not matched to a gene: 6. Per the germline V gene, CDR1 is KGHSH and CDR2 is LQKENI. As DNA, the CDR3 is TGTGCCAGCTCAGCGGACAGGGCCATTAATTCACCCCTCCACTTT. The encoded protein is CASSADRAINSPLHF.

V is TRBV28 and J is TRBJ1-5; D call uncertain. Trimming took 6 bases from V and 2 from J, leaving 17 bases between them. This CDR3 is 16 amino acids long. The germline CDR1 and CDR2 sequences are MDHEN and SYDVKM. CDR3 DNA: TGTGCCAGCAGCATAATATCGGCTGGAGGCAATCAGCCCCAGCATTTT. It encodes CASSIISAGGNQPQHF. The full variable domain, in which reference TRBV28 and TRBJ1-5 provide the parts outside the CDR3, is DVKVTQSSRYLVKRTGEKVFLECVQDMDHENMFWYRQDPGLGLRLIYFSYDVKMKEKGDIPEGYSVSREKKERFSLILESASTNQTSMYLCASSIISAGGNQPQHFGDGTRLSIL.

Of note for this clone: A junction boundary mismatches the germline segment, possibly from a read error. V gene TRBV9 combines with J gene TRBJ1-6; a weak D match, TRBD1 (6 bases). The V gene's germline CDR1 is SGDLS and CDR2 YYNGEE. This CDR3 is 18 amino acids long. The CDR3 DNA sequence: TGCGCCCGCAGCTCGGGGGGGGACAAGAGCTCCTATAATTCACCCCTCCACTTT. Translated, it gives CARSSGGDKSSYNSPLHF.

The genes are TRBV11-2 and TRBJ2-3, with D unresolved. Germline V gene lookup returns CDR1 SGHAT and CDR2 FQNNGV. V lost 0 bases and J lost 11, with 6 bases in between. The length of the CDR3 is 11 residues. Here the CDR3 reads CASSLETEQYF. DNA of the CDR3: TGTGCCAGCAGCTTAGAGACTGAGCAGTATTTT.

The chain employs TRBV11-1 and TRBJ1-2; D not resolved. V was shortened by 1 base and J by 4 bases, with 7 bases between the two germline ends. Germline lookup yields CDR1 SGHAT and CDR2 FQDESV (reference sequence). This CDR3 region has 13 residues. This CDR3 is CASSLGLAYGYTF. CDR3 coding DNA: TGTGCCAGCAGCTTAGGCTTGGCCTATGGCTACACCTTC.

The sample holds one count of this clone. The chain links TRBV5-1 to TRBJ1-3; D remains ambiguous. Germline CDR1 and CDR2: SGHRS and YFSETQ. The CDR3 is 18 residues long. The V and J ends lost 0 bases and 1 base respectively, with 17 bases between them. The CDR3 DNA is TGCGCCAGCAGCTTGGACATACGCGGGTTGGGGTCTGGAAACACCATATATTTT. It yields the protein CASSLDIRGLGSGNTIYF.

The chain is built from TRBV28 and TRBJ1-2; the match to TRBD1 covers 9 bases. The V segment lost 4 bases and the J segment 8 bases; nucleotides outside the gene matches: 14. The CDR3 consists of 16 residues. CDR1 is MDHEN and CDR2 is SYDVKM in the germline V gene. CDR3 region: CASSSKLGQGGQGYTF. CDR3 DNA: TGTGCCAGCAGTTCTAAACTGGGACAGGGAGGGCAGGGCTACACCTTC.

This clone was recorded once. CDR3 sequence: CSPDRASSEQYF. Here the CDR3 DNA reads TGCAGCCCGGACAGGGCATCTAGCGAGCAGTACTTC. The chain has TRBV29-1 and TRBJ2-7, with TRBD1 identical over 8 bases. The V gene's germline CDR1 is SQVTM and CDR2 ANQGSEA. Trimming at V came to 8 bases and at J to 6 bases, leaving 9 bases not matched to a gene. This CDR3 has 12 residues.